Listed here are 18 T cell receptor beta chains from one sample, sequenced in a study of metastatic and nonmetastatic thyroid tumors. Nobody among the patients had been given any treatment before thyroid surgery. TCRdb reanalyzed the PCR reads with MiXCR. Of 18,000 or so clones listed, more than 25% are singletons. Material: tumor tissue. The receptors shown here come from a female donor with papillary thyroid cancer or a benign thyroid nodule (not recorded which). Some clones in this sample may be carry-over from other donors' samples.

This clone is judged medium-sized. V usage is TRBV6-2 or TRBV6-3 and J usage is TRBJ1-2; TRBD1 aligns across 8 bases. The CDR3 loop spans 13 amino acids. J gave up 3 bases and V 7 bases, and 4 bases lay outside the gene matches. Germline loops: CDR1 MNHEY, CDR2 SVGEGT. CDR3 DNA: TGTGCCAGCAACACAGGGGGATACTATGGCTACACCTTC. Amino acids: CASNTGGYYGYTF.

There are a few counts of this clone. The chain couples TRBV27 to TRBJ1-2; TRBD1 might be the D (6 bases). The CDR3 length is 13 residues. The germline V gene encodes CDR1 MNHEY and CDR2 SMNVEV (reference sequence). V was pared by 5 bases and J by 5 bases, with 12 bases between. The CDR3 region is CASSQGTGYGYTF. The CDR3, as DNA: TGTGCCAGCAGTCAGGGGACGGGTTATGGCTACACCTTC.

By share, this clone ranks as large. The rearrangement uses TRBV19 and TRBJ1-6, with TRBD1 matching 7 bases. Germline assignment: CDR1 LNHDA and CDR2 SQIVND (reference sequence). The CDR3 is 13 residues long. The V gene end was trimmed by 6 bases and the J gene end by 5 bases; junction bases not matched to a gene: 1. The CDR3 region is CASRDRDNSPLHF. For the CDR3, the DNA is TGTGCCAGTAGAGACAGGGATAATTCACCCCTCCACTTT.

This clone is judged medium-sized. V is TRBV6-1 and J is TRBJ2-7; TRBD2 might be the D (6 bases). V shed 8 bases and J shed 4 bases, with 9 bases lying between them. The CDR3 consists of 11 residues. The germline CDR1 and CDR2 sequences are MNHNS and SASEGT. The CDR3 DNA reads as TGTGCCAGCGGTGGAGGGTACGAGCAGTACTTC. Its translation is CASGGGYEQYF.

This clone is medium-sized (0.01 to 0.1%) by share. Within the sample, other DNA sequences also encode this same CDR3. The gene calls are TRBV10-3 and TRBJ2-3; D is perhaps TRBD2 (6 bases). CDR1 is ENHRY, CDR2 SYGVKD, per germline. Trimming shortened V by 6 bases and J by 4 bases, and 20 bases separated the two germline ends. This CDR3 spans 16 amino acids. For the CDR3, the DNA is TGTGCCATCAGGGAACCTGGGGCGGGAAGCGCAGATACGCAGTATTTT. The encoded protein is CAIREPGAGSADTQYF.

The chain couples TRBV5-1 to TRBJ2-1, with D possibly matching TRBD2 (6 bases). V lost 4 bases and J 3 bases, leaving 11 bases between the germline ends. Looked up from germline, CDR1 is SGHRS and CDR2 is YFSETQ. The CDR3 has 14 amino acids. CDR3 residues: CASSPGAGYNEQFF. The CDR3 coding sequence is TGCGCCAGCAGCCCAGGAGCGGGCTACAATGAGCAGTTCTTC.

This clone was detected a few times. The gene calls are TRBV6-1 and TRBJ2-7; 9 nucleotides agree with TRBD2. CDR3 size: 16 residues. J lost 4 bases, V lost 2 bases, and 9 bases had no gene match. CDR1 and CDR2 from the germline V gene are MNHNS and SASEGT. The CDR3 sequence: CASSEPLLAGVYEQYF. CDR3 nucleotides: TGTGCCAGCAGTGAACCTCTCTTAGCGGGAGTGTACGAGCAGTACTTC.

This chain joins TRBV28 and TRBJ1-2, with D uncertain. V lost 5 bases, J lost 4 bases, and 11 bases lay in between. Per germline, CDR1 MDHEN and CDR2 SYDVKM. CDR3 length equals 13 residues. The DNA of the CDR3 is TGTGCCAGCAGTCTCACCCTGAGCTATGGCTACACCTTC. Translating it yields CASSLTLSYGYTF.

The chain uses TRBV5-1 and TRBJ1-2; D is perhaps TRBD1 (5 bases). Trimming cost V 4 bases and J 2 bases, with 6 bases left between them. Germline loops: CDR1 SGHRS, CDR2 YFSETQ. This CDR3 comprises 12 residues. The chain's CDR3 is CASSRDNYGYTF. The CDR3 region has the DNA TGCGCCAGCAGCCGGGACAACTATGGCTACACCTTC.

This clone has at least ten counts. V gene TRBV14 combines with J gene TRBJ2-7; maybe TRBD2 (7 bases). CDR1 SGHDN and CDR2 FVKESK come from the germline V gene. V lost 4 bases and J lost 6, with 19 bases in between. CDR3 length: 15 residues. DNA for the CDR3: TGTGCCAGCAGCCTGGGGGAGGGGGTTGCCTCCGAGCAGTACTTC. It translates to CASSLGEGVASEQYF.

This clone is medium-sized (0.01 to 0.1%). The chain carries TRBV7-2 and TRBJ1-2; 7 nucleotides line up with TRBD1. CDR3 length: 14 residues. Germline loops: CDR1 SGHTA, CDR2 FQGNSA. The V gene end was trimmed by 5 bases and the J gene end by 3 bases; junction bases not matched to a gene: 6. CDR3 residues: CASSHAGTDYGYTF. The CDR3 coding sequence is TGTGCCAGCAGCCATGCGGGGACAGACTATGGCTACACCTTC.

By its share, this clone is medium-sized (0.01 to 0.1%). V usage is TRBV20-1 and J usage is TRBJ1-2; D not resolved. V lost 2 bases to trimming and J lost 7 bases, with 8 bases between them. The germline V gene has CDR1 DFQATT and CDR2 SNEGSKA (reference sequence). This CDR3 contains 11 residues. The CDR3 spells CSARLRFGYTF. The CDR3 bases are TGCAGTGCTAGACTTAGGTTTGGCTACACCTTC.

This rearrangement joins TRBV7-2 to TRBJ2-3; TRBD2 matches 7 bases. The CDR3 has 19 amino acids. CDR1 is SGHTA, CDR2 FQGNSA, per germline. The V gene end was trimmed by 5 bases and the J gene end by 8 bases; junction bases not matched to a gene: 25. This CDR3 reads CASSARTRLDLTLSVTQYF. CDR3 DNA sequence: TGTGCCAGCAGCGCCCGGACTAGACTTGACCTCACTCTAAGTGTTACGCAGTATTTT.

This clone was counted a few times. This chain links TRBV28 with TRBJ1-6; possibly TRBD1 for D (5 bases). V was cut by 2 bases and J by 6 bases, with 11 bases left in between. The V gene's germline CDR1 is MDHEN and CDR2 SYDVKM. The CDR3 covers 15 residues. As DNA, the CDR3 is TGTGCCAGCAGTTTAGAGGGGACCTCTAATTCACCCCTCCACTTT. Translating it yields CASSLEGTSNSPLHF.

This clone was seen more than once but under ten times. This chain uses TRBV27 with TRBJ1-1, with a possible D match to TRBD1 (6 bases). The V and J ends lost 2 bases and 0 bases respectively, with 16 bases between them. The CDR3 sequence is 17 residues long. The germline V gene has CDR1 MNHEY and CDR2 SMNVEV (reference sequence). The CDR3 DNA sequence: TGTGCCAGCAGTTTACGATCTTGGGGGGCCCTGAACACTGAAGCTTTCTTT. It encodes CASSLRSWGALNTEAFF.

The J gene is TRBJ1-5, the V gene TRBV28, with D perhaps matching TRBD1 (5 bases). V lost 3 bases, J lost 6 bases, and 9 bases lay in between. Germline-derived CDR1 and CDR2 are MDHEN and SYDVKM. This CDR3 spans 13 amino acids. The CDR3 loop reads CASSLGPPQPQHF. In nucleotides, the CDR3 is TGTGCCAGCAGTTTGGGGCCCCCTCAGCCCCAGCATTTT. Based on the CDR3 plus reference TRBV28 and TRBJ1-5, the full variable domain is DVKVTQSSRYLVKRTGEKVFLECVQDMDHENMFWYRQDPGLGLRLIYFSYDVKMKEKGDIPEGYSVSREKKERFSLILESASTNQTSMYLCASSLGPPQPQHFGDGTRLSIL.

The genes are TRBV7-9 and TRBJ2-3, with D possibly TRBD2 on 5 matching bases. Germline CDR1 SEHNR, CDR2 FQNEAQ (reference sequence). This CDR3 is built from 12 residues. V was pared by 2 bases and J by 14 bases, with 14 bases between. The CDR3 sequence: CASSLREYVPYF. CDR3 nucleotide sequence: TGTGCCAGCAGCTTAAGGGAGTATGTACCGTATTTT.

The sample holds many counts of this clone. This chain connects TRBV3-1 to TRBJ1-4; D is possibly TRBD1 (5 bases). Germline CDR1 is LGHDT and CDR2 is YNNKEL (reference sequence). V lost 1 base and J lost 8, with 17 bases in between. The CDR3 extends over 16 amino acids. CDR3 amino acids: CASSQVYGRVQEKLFF. In DNA, the CDR3 is TGTGCCAGCAGCCAAGTGTATGGCAGGGTGCAGGAAAAACTGTTTTTT.